Listed here are 13 T cell receptor beta chains from one sample, sequenced in a study of blood T cell repertoires in COVID-19. Clones were read by immunoSEQ multiplex PCR, and TCRdb kept only the in-frame ones, dropping some. The data hold 88,000 or so clones, with 85% to 90% observed a single time. Material: peripheral blood. These receptor sequences come from a man in his sixties with acute or convalescent COVID-19.

J is TRBJ2-2 and V is TRBV11-2; TRBD2 is a possible D gene (6 bases). The CDR3 is made up of 15 amino acids. Germline V gene lookup returns CDR1 SGHAT and CDR2 FQNNGV. Trimming left V 3 bases short and J 0 bases short, with 8 bases between. The CDR3 nucleotides are TGTGCCAGCAGCTTTGGGGGGACGAACACCGGGGAGCTGTTTTTT. Amino acid sequence: CASSFGGTNTGELFF.

The gene calls are TRBV5-1 and TRBJ2-1, with TRBD2 matching over 11 bases. The V segment lost 0 bases and the J segment 8 bases; nucleotides outside the gene matches: 4. In germline, CDR1 is SGHRS, CDR2 YFSETQ. CDR3 length: 15 residues. CDR3: CASSLASGRTDEQFF. The CDR3 nucleotides read TGCGCCAGCAGCTTGGCTAGCGGGAGGACCGATGAGCAGTTCTTC.

The V gene is TRBV7-3, the J gene TRBJ2-5; 10 bases are a match to TRBD2. Germline assignment: CDR1 SGHTA and CDR2 FQGTGA. There are 15 residues in the CDR3. The V gene end was trimmed by 2 bases and the J gene end by 5 bases; junction bases not matched to a gene: 5. In DNA, the CDR3 is TGTGCCAGCAGCTTAGGAGCGGGGGGGCCGGAGACCCAGTACTTC. It yields the protein CASSLGAGGPETQYF.

The chain has TRBV19 and TRBJ2-2; 10 bases are a match to TRBD1. This CDR3 has 15 amino acids. Germline V gene sequence: CDR1 LNHDA, CDR2 SQIVND (reference sequence). Trimming took 5 bases from V and 5 from J; bases not matched to a gene: 5. The CDR3 sequence is CASSRTGGTTGELFF. For the CDR3, the DNA is TGTGCCAGTAGTCGGACAGGGGGGACGACCGGGGAGCTGTTTTTT.

This sequence joins TRBV7-2 and TRBJ2-7; 8 bases align to TRBD1. Germline loops: CDR1 SGHTA, CDR2 FQGNSA. The CDR3 is made up of 13 amino acids. With 4 bases clipped from V and 6 bases from J, the junction kept 5 bases outside the gene matches. The CDR3 region has the DNA TGTGCCAGCAGCTCCCGACAGGGGCGCGAGCAGTACTTC. This encodes CASSSRQGREQYF.

The gene calls are TRBV7-3 and TRBJ1-2; D is unresolved. This CDR3 has 13 residues. Germline V gives CDR1 SGHTA, CDR2 FQGTGA. V dropped 6 bases and J dropped 3 bases, with 11 bases sitting between them. The CDR3 spells CASSVRPDYGYTF. CDR3 nucleotide sequence: TGTGCCAGCAGTGTACGCCCGGACTATGGCTACACCTTC.

This clone ranks as medium-sized. V is TRBV6-2 or TRBV6-3 and J is TRBJ2-1; D not resolved. Germline assignment: CDR1 MNHEY and CDR2 SVGEGT. This CDR3 contains 12 residues. The V end was cut by 5 bases, the J end by 3 bases, with 5 bases between. The CDR3, as DNA: TGTGCCAGCAGTCTCGGCTACAATGAGCAGTTCTTC. This codes for CASSLGYNEQFF.

The J gene is TRBJ1-2, the V gene TRBV7-2; D call uncertain. V dropped 5 bases and J dropped 5 bases, with 12 bases sitting between them. The CDR3 runs to 13 residues. Germline values: CDR1 SGHTA, CDR2 FQGNSA. In DNA, the CDR3 is TGTGCCAGCAGCCCGGGAGGACGATATGGCTACACCTTC. Protein sequence: CASSPGGRYGYTF.

This sequence joins TRBV5-8 and TRBJ1-1, with D perhaps matching TRBD1 (6 bases). The germline V gene has CDR1 SGHTS and CDR2 YDEGEE. V dropped 5 bases and J dropped 6 bases, with 20 bases sitting between them. The CDR3 covers 15 residues. The DNA for the CDR3 is TGTGCCAGCAGAAATGTGCAGGGGTTAGTCGCTGAAGCTTTCTTT. Protein product: CASRNVQGLVAEAFF.

This chain's CDR3 is CASSLGGDTEAFF. The CDR3, as DNA: TGCGCCAGCAGCCTGGGGGGGGACACTGAAGCTTTCTTT. V is TRBV23-1 and J is TRBJ1-1; perhaps TRBD1 as D (5 bases). TRBV23-1 is designated an ORF whose function remains uncertain. The CDR3 is 13 residues long. V lost 6 bases and J lost 3, with 11 bases in between.

This clone was seen once. This chain uses TRBV27 with TRBJ1-2, with D unclear. This CDR3 contains 13 residues. V was pared by 5 bases and J by 6 bases, with 13 bases between. Looked up from germline, CDR1 is MNHEY and CDR2 is SMNVEV (reference sequence). The CDR3 reads CASSHGSTDGYTF. For the CDR3, the DNA is TGTGCCAGCAGTCACGGGTCTACGGATGGCTACACCTTC.

The chain has TRBV30 and TRBJ2-3; 7 nucleotides agree with TRBD1. The CDR3 length is 16 residues. The J segment lost 1 base and the V segment lost 1 base, leaving 8 bases of the junction unmatched. Germline-derived CDR1 and CDR2 are GTSNPN and SVGIG (reference sequence). DNA for the CDR3: TGTGCCTGGAGTGGGAACAGGGGCGCGGGCACAGATACGCAGTATTTT. As protein: CAWSGNRGAGTDTQYF. Full variable domain (remainder filled in from reference TRBV30 and TRBJ2-3): SQTIHQWPATLVQPVGSPLSLECTVEGTSNPNLYWYRQAAGRGLQLLFYSVGIGQISSEVPQNLSASRPQDRQFILSSKKLLLSDSGFYLCAWSGNRGAGTDTQYFGPGTRLTVL.

This clone has ten or more counts. The CDR3 DNA sequence: TGTGCCAGCAGCTCCCAGGGGTTCTCCTACGAGCAGTACTTC. This codes for CASSSQGFSYEQYF. The gene calls are TRBV7-9 and TRBJ2-7, with D possibly matching TRBD1 (6 bases). The germline V and J ends were trimmed by 4 bases and 0 bases, with 10 bases remaining between them. The CDR3 has 14 residues. The germline V gene has CDR1 SEHNR and CDR2 FQNEAQ (reference sequence). Drawing the rest from reference TRBV7-9 and TRBJ2-7, the complete variable domain is DTGVSQNPRHKITKRGQNVTFRCDPISEHNRLYWYRQTLGQGPEFLTYFQNEAQLEKSRLLSDRFSAERPKGSFSTLEIQRTEQGDSAMYLCASSSQGFSYEQYFGPGTRLTVT.